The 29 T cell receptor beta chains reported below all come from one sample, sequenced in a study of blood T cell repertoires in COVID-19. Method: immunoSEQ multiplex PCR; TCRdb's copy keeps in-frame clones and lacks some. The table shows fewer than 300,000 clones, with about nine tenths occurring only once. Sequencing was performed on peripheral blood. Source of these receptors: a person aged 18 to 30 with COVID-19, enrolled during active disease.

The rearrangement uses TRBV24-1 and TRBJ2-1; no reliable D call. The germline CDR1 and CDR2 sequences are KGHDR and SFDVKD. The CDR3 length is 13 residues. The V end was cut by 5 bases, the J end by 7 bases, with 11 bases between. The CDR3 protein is CATSAVAVNEQFF. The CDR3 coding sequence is TGTGCCACCAGTGCGGTTGCGGTGAATGAGCAGTTCTTC.

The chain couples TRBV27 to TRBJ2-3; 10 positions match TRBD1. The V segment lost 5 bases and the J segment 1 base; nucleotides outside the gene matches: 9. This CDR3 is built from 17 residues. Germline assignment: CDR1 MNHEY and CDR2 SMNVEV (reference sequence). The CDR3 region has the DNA TGTGCCAGCAGTCCGACAGGGGGCTCGCGAGGCACAGATACGCAGTATTTT. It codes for CASSPTGGSRGTDTQYF.

The CDR3 loop reads CASSVGVTGELFF. The CDR3 bases are TGTGCCAGCAGCGTCGGGGTTACCGGGGAGCTGTTTTTT. The chain has TRBV7-8 and TRBJ2-2, with D possibly TRBD2 on 5 matching bases. The CDR3 extends over 13 amino acids. Germline V CDR1 and CDR2: SGHVS, FQNEAQ. The V gene lost 5 bases and the J gene lost 5 bases, with 9 bases spanning the gap.

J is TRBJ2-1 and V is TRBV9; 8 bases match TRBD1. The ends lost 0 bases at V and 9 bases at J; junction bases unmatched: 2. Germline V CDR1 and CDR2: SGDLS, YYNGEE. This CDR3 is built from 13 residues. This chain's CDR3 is CASSVGDRSEQFF. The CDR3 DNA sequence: TGTGCCAGCAGCGTAGGGGACAGGAGTGAGCAGTTCTTC.

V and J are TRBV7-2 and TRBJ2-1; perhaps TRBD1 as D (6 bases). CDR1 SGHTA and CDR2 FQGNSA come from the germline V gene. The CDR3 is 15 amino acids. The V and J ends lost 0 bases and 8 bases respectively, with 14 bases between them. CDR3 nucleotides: TGTGCCAGCAGCTTAGCAAATGAGGGGGTAGATGAGCAGTTCTTC. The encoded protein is CASSLANEGVDEQFF.

CDR3 sequence reads: CASSLGRAEGKQYF. In nucleotides, the CDR3 is TGTGCCAGCAGCTTAGGCCGAGCGGAGGGGAAGCAGTACTTC. J is TRBJ2-7 and V is TRBV13; perhaps TRBD2 as D (6 bases). Between the trimmed V and J ends, which lost 0 bases and 8 bases, there was a span of 14 bases. The V gene's germline CDR1 is PRHDT and CDR2 FYEKMQ (reference sequence). The CDR3 covers 14 residues.

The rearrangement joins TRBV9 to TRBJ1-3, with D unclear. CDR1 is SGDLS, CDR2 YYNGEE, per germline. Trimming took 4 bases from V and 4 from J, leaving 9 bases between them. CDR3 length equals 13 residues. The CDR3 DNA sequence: TGTGCCAGCAGCCTATTTTCCGGAAACACCATATATTTT. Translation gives CASSLFSGNTIYF.

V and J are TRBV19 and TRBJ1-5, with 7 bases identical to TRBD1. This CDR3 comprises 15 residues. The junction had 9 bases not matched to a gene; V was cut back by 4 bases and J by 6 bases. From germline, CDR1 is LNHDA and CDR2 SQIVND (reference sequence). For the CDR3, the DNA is TGTGCCAGTAGTACCGGGACAGCGCAAGGTCAGCCCCAGCATTTT. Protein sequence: CASSTGTAQGQPQHF.

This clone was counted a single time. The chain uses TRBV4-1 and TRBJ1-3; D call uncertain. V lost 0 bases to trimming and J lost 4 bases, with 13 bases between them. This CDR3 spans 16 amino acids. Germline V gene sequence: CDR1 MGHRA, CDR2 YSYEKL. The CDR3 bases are TGCGCCAGCAGCCAAGAAGTGACTCGTAGGGGAAACACCATATATTTT. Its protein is CASSQEVTRRGNTIYF.

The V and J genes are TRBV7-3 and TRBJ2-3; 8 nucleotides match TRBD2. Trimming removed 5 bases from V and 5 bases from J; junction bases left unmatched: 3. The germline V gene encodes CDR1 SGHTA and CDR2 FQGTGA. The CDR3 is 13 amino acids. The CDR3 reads CASSVLAGDTQYF. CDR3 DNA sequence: TGTGCCAGCAGCGTCCTAGCGGGAGATACGCAGTATTTT.

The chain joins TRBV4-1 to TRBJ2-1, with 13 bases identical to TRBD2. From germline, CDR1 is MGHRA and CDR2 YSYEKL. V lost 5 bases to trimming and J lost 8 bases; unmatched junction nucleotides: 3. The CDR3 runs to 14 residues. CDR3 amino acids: CASSGLAGVDEQFF. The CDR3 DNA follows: TGCGCCAGCAGCGGACTAGCGGGAGTGGATGAGCAGTTCTTC.

DNA for the CDR3: TGTGCCAGCAGGACAGGGGGCACAGATACGCAGTATTTT. Translation gives CASRTGGTDTQYF. The rearrangement joins TRBV12-3 or TRBV12-4 to TRBJ2-3, with TRBD1 identical over 8 bases. The CDR3 consists of 13 residues. V shed 6 bases, J shed 1 base, and the junction held 0 bases outside the gene matches.

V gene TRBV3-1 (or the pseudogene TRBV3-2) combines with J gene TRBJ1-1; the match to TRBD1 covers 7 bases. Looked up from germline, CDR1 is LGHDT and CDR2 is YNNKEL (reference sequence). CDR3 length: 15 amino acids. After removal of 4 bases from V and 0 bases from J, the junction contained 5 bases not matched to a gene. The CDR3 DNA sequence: TGTGCCAGCAGCCTGGTGGGACAGTTGAACACTGAAGCTTTCTTT. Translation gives CASSLVGQLNTEAFF.

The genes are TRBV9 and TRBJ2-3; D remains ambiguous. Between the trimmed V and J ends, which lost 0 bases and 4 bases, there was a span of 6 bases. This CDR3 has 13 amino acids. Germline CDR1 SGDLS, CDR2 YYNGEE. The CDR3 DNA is TGTGCCAGCAGCGTAGGTTTCTCAGATACGCAGTATTTT. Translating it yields CASSVGFSDTQYF.

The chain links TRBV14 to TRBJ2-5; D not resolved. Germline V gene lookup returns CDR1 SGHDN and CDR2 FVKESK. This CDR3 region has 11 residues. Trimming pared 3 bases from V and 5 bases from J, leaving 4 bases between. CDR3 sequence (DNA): TGTGCCAGCAGCCACGGGGAGACCCAGTACTTC. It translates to CASSHGETQYF.

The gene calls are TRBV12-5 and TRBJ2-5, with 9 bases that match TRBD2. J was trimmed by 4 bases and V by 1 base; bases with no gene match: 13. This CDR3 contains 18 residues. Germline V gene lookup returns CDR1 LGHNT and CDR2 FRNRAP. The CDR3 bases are TGTGCTAGTGGTTTGGGGGCCCCTGGGCTAGCGGGATTAGAGACCCAGTACTTC. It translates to CASGLGAPGLAGLETQYF.

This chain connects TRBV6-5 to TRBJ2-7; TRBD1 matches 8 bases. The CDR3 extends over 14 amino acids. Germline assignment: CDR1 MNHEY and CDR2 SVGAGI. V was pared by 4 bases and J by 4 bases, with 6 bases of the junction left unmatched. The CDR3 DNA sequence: TGTGCCAGCAGTTCCGGGACAGGTCTTTACGAGCAGTACTTC. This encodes CASSSGTGLYEQYF.

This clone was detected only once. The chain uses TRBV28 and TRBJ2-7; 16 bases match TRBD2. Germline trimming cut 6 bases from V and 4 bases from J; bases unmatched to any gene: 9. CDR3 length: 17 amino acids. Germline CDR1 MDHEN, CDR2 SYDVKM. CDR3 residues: CASRGQGLAGGPYEQYF. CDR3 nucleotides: TGTGCCAGCAGGGGTCAGGGACTAGCGGGAGGGCCGTACGAGCAGTACTTC.

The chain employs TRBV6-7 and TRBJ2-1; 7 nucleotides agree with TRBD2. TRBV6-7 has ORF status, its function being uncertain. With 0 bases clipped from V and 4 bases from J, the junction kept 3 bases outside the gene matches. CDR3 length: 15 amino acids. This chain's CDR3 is CASSYSAGLYNEQFF. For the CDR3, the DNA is TGTGCCAGCAGTTACTCGGCGGGACTATACAATGAGCAGTTCTTC.

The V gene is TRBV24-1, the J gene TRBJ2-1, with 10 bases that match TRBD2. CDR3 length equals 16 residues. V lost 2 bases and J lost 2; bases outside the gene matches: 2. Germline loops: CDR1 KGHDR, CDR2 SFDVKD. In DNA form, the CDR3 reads TGTGCCACCAGTGATTCCGGACTAGCGGCCTACAATGAGCAGTTCTTC. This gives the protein CATSDSGLAAYNEQFF.

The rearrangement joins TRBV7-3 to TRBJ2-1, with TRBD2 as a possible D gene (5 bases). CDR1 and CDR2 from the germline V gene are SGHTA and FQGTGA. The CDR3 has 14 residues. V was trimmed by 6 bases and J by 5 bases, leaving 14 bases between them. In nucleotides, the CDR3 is TGTGCCAGCAGTGTCCGGGGTCTGGACAATGAGCAGTTCTTC. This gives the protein CASSVRGLDNEQFF.

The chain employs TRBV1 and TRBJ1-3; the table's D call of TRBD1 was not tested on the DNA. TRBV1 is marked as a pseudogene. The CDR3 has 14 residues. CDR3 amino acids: CTSMIQDSGNTIYF. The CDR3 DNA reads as TGCACCAGCATGATACAGGACTCTGGAAACACCATATATTTT.

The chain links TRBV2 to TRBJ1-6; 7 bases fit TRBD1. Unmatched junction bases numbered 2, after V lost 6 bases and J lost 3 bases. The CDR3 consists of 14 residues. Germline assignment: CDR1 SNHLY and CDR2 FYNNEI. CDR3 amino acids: CASRGDSYNSPLHF. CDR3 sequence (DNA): TGTGCCAGCAGGGGGGACAGCTATAATTCACCCCTCCACTTT. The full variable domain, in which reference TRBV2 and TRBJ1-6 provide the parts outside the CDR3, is EPEVTQTPSHQVTQMGQEVILRCVPISNHLYFYWYRQILGQKVEFLVSFYNNEISEKSEIFDDQFSVERPDGSNFTLKIRSTKLEDSAMYFCASRGDSYNSPLHFGNGTRLTVT.

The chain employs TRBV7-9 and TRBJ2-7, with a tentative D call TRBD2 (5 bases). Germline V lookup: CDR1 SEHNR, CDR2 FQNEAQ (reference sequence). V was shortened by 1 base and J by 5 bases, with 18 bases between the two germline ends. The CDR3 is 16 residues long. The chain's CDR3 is CASSLDSSEGVDEQYF. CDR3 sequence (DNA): TGTGCCAGCAGCTTAGATAGCTCCGAGGGCGTTGACGAGCAGTACTTC.

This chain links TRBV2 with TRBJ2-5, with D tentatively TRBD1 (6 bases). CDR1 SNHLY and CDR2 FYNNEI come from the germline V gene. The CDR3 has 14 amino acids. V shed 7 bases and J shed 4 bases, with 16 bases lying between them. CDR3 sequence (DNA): TGTGCCAGCACGAACAGGGCTGGGGTAGAGACCCAGTACTTC. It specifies CASTNRAGVETQYF.

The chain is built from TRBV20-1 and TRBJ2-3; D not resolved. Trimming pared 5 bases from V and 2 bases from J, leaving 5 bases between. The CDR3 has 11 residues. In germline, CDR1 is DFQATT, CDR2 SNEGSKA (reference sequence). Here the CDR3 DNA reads TGCAGTGCTCTTTACACAGATACGCAGTATTTT. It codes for CSALYTDTQYF.

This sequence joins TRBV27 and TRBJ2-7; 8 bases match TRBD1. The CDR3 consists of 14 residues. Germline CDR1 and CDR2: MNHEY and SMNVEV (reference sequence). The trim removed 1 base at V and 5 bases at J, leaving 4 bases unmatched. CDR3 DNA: TGTGCCAGCAGTTTATTCCAGGGGGCCCACGAGCAGTACTTC. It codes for CASSLFQGAHEQYF.

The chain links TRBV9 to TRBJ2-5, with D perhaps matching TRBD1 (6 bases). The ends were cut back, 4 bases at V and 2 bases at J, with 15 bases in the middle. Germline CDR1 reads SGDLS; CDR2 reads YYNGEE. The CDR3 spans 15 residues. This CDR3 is CASSPVWGLQETQYF. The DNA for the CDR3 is TGTGCCAGCAGCCCGGTCTGGGGGCTTCAAGAGACCCAGTACTTC.

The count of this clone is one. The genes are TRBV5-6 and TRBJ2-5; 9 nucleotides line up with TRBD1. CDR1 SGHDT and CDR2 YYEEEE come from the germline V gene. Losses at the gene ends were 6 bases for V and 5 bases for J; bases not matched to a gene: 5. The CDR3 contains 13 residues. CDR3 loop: CASKNRGHETQYF. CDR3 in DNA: TGTGCCAGCAAGAACAGGGGGCACGAGACCCAGTACTTC. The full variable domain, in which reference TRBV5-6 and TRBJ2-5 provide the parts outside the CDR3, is DAGVTQSPTHLIKTRGQQVTLRCSPKSGHDTVSWYQQALGQGPQFIFQYYEEEERQRGNFPDRFSGHQFPNYSSELNVNALLLGDSALYLCASKNRGHETQYFGPGTRLLVL.